The 19 T cell receptor beta chains presented below share a single source sample, sequenced in a study of blood T cell repertoires in COVID-19. Sequenced by immunoSEQ multiplex PCR; TCRdb stores in-frame clones only, minus some. The data contain about 670,000 clones, about 87% of them singletons. Sequencing was done on a sample of peripheral blood. Every receptor here comes from a woman between 18 and 29 years old with acute or convalescent COVID-19.

The V and J genes are TRBV7-2 and TRBJ2-7, with D uncertain. CDR3 length: 15 amino acids. The ends were cut back, 5 bases at V and 4 bases at J, with 18 bases in the middle. Looked up from germline, CDR1 is SGHTA and CDR2 is FQGNSA. The CDR3 sequence: CASSHPARGGYEQYF. The CDR3 nucleotides are TGTGCCAGCAGCCACCCGGCCCGAGGTGGGTACGAGCAGTACTTC.

This chain links TRBV6-1 with TRBJ1-4; possibly TRBD1 for D (5 bases). The CDR3 contains 16 residues. Germline V gene lookup returns CDR1 MNHNS and CDR2 SASEGT. V was clipped by 0 bases and J by 7 bases, with 15 bases between them. The CDR3 sequence is CASSEAGEDSGEKLFF. CDR3 DNA: TGTGCCAGCAGTGAAGCGGGGGAGGATAGTGGTGAAAAACTGTTTTTT.

The chain joins TRBV7-6 to TRBJ2-2; 11 positions agree with TRBD1. This CDR3 is built from 17 residues. Trimming at V came to 2 bases and at J to 5 bases, leaving 7 bases not matched to a gene. Germline assignment: CDR1 SGHVS and CDR2 FNYEAQ. Written as DNA, the CDR3 is TGTGCCAGCAGCTTAACCAGGGACAGGGGGGCTACCGGGGAGCTGTTTTTT. Translated, it gives CASSLTRDRGATGELFF.

The chain employs TRBV4-3 and TRBJ1-4; D call uncertain. The CDR3 is made up of 16 amino acids. CDR1 is LGHNA, CDR2 YSLEER, per germline. Deletions cut 2 bases from V and 4 bases from J, with 14 bases between. Here the CDR3 reads CASSQLITSDNEKLFF. CDR3 DNA: TGCGCCAGCAGCCAACTCATTACGAGTGATAATGAAAAACTGTTTTTT.

The rearrangement joins TRBV9 to TRBJ2-3; a weak D match, TRBD1 (6 bases). The CDR3 totals 14 residues. V was shortened by 0 bases and J by 1 base, with 6 bases between the two germline ends. In germline, CDR1 is SGDLS, CDR2 YYNGEE. CDR3 sequence reads: CASSVEGGTDTQYF. The CDR3 bases are TGTGCCAGCAGCGTAGAGGGGGGCACAGATACGCAGTATTTT.

The chain joins TRBV5-4 to TRBJ2-5; weak D call: TRBD2 (6 bases). Trimming cost V 2 bases and J 1 base, with 9 bases left between them. Per germline, CDR1 SGHNT and CDR2 YYREEE (reference sequence). The CDR3 is 14 residues long. CDR3 loop: CASSFGGSQETQYF. The DNA of the CDR3 is TGTGCCAGCAGCTTCGGAGGGAGCCAAGAGACCCAGTACTTC.

The chain uses TRBV2 and TRBJ2-7; a possible D gene is TRBD2 (6 bases). V lost 3 bases, J lost 2 bases, and 11 bases lay in between. Germline CDR1 is SNHLY and CDR2 is FYNNEI. This CDR3 contains 14 residues. The CDR3 reads CASSDGRGPYEQYF. Here the CDR3 DNA reads TGTGCCAGCAGTGACGGGCGGGGTCCCTACGAGCAGTACTTC.

The rearrangement joins TRBV6-5 to TRBJ2-3, with D perhaps matching TRBD2 (6 bases). CDR1 is MNHEY, CDR2 SVGAGI, per germline. V was clipped by 6 bases and J by 2 bases, with 12 bases between them. This CDR3 region has 14 residues. The CDR3 sequence: CASSGGALTDTQYF. The CDR3 nucleotides read TGTGCCAGCAGCGGGGGAGCCCTCACAGATACGCAGTATTTT.

The V and J genes are TRBV4-1 and TRBJ2-7; 12 bases agree with TRBD2. The trim removed 1 base at V and 4 bases at J, leaving 11 bases unmatched. The CDR3 runs to 18 residues. Germline V lookup: CDR1 MGHRA, CDR2 YSYEKL. The CDR3: CASSQGRLAGAVFYEQYF. The CDR3 DNA is TGCGCCAGCAGCCAAGGGAGACTAGCGGGGGCCGTCTTTTACGAGCAGTACTTC.

This clone was counted only a few times. The chain carries TRBV6-1 and TRBJ1-2, with D perhaps matching TRBD1 (5 bases). CDR3 length equals 14 residues. The V end lost 0 bases, the J end lost 6 bases, and 11 bases lay between the germline ends. The V gene's germline CDR1 is MNHNS and CDR2 SASEGT. The CDR3 DNA is TGTGCCAGCAGTGAAGCTCAGGGAGGGGATGGCTACACCTTC. Protein sequence: CASSEAQGGDGYTF.

The chain uses TRBV7-6 and TRBJ1-4; D may be TRBD1 (5 bases). The CDR3 contains 15 residues. V lost 1 base, J lost 8 bases, and 14 bases lay in between. Germline V CDR1 and CDR2: SGHVS, FNYEAQ. The CDR3 coding sequence is TGTGCCAGCAGCTTAGGCGCGGGGGTTCGGGAAAAACTGTTTTTT. It translates to CASSLGAGVREKLFF.

V usage is TRBV19 and J usage is TRBJ1-3; D might be TRBD1 (5 bases). CDR3 size: 14 residues. Germline V gene lookup returns CDR1 LNHDA and CDR2 SQIVND (reference sequence). V was cut by 5 bases and J by 4 bases, with 12 bases left in between. In nucleotides, the CDR3 is TGTGCCAGTAGTCCGCGTGGGGCAGGAAACACCATATATTTT. Protein: CASSPRGAGNTIYF.

The rearrangement uses TRBV30 and TRBJ1-6; D might be TRBD1 (5 bases). Trimming stripped 0 bases from V and 7 bases from J, with 13 bases between. Germline V gene sequence: CDR1 GTSNPN, CDR2 SVGIG (reference sequence). The CDR3 is 15 residues long. The CDR3 sequence is CAWSVLGEGNSPLHF. The CDR3, as DNA: TGTGCCTGGAGTGTACTTGGGGAGGGGAATTCACCCCTCCACTTT.

The chain combines TRBV27 with TRBJ2-1; 8 nucleotides align to TRBD1. The CDR3 sequence is 15 residues long. V shed 2 bases, J shed 4 bases, and the junction held 4 bases outside the gene matches. Per germline, CDR1 MNHEY and CDR2 SMNVEV (reference sequence). The CDR3 DNA reads TGTGCCAGCAGTTTAGGGGGACAGGTTTACAATGAGCAGTTCTTC. It yields the protein CASSLGGQVYNEQFF.

The chain has TRBV11-2 and TRBJ2-7; tentative D call: TRBD1 (5 bases). From germline, CDR1 is SGHAT and CDR2 FQNNGV. The CDR3 runs 13 residues. V was clipped by 5 bases and J by 1 base, with 9 bases between them. CDR3 region: CASSPRGSYEQYF. DNA for the CDR3: TGTGCCAGCAGCCCAAGGGGTTCCTACGAGCAGTACTTC.

The J gene is TRBJ1-2, the V gene TRBV19; no clear D. Per germline, CDR1 LNHDA and CDR2 SQIVND (reference sequence). The germline V and J ends were trimmed by 5 bases and 4 bases, with 17 bases remaining between them. CDR3 size: 15 residues. CDR3 sequence (DNA): TGTGCCAGTAGTCTAAAATCCGAAGGGAGCTATGGCTACACCTTC. It codes for CASSLKSEGSYGYTF.

V gene TRBV19 combines with J gene TRBJ2-7; 7 bases map to TRBD1. The CDR3 runs 14 residues. With 1 base clipped from V and 0 bases from J, the junction kept 0 bases outside the gene matches. Germline CDR1 reads LNHDA; CDR2 reads SQIVND (reference sequence). CDR3 sequence: CASSIGDSSYEQYF. The DNA of the CDR3 is TGTGCCAGTAGTATAGGGGACAGCTCCTACGAGCAGTACTTC.

The CDR3 is CASSPSWDSNLDTEAFF. In DNA form, the CDR3 reads TGTGCCAGCAGCCCTAGTTGGGACAGCAATTTGGACACTGAAGCTTTCTTT. The chain uses TRBV21-1 and TRBJ1-1; the D call TRBD1 from the table was never checked on the DNA. TRBV21-1 is deemed a pseudogene. CDR3 length: 17 residues.

This clone turned up a few times. V usage is TRBV5-1 and J usage is TRBJ1-1, with D perhaps matching TRBD1 (6 bases). CDR3 length equals 15 residues. Germline V gives CDR1 SGHRS, CDR2 YFSETQ. V was pared by 0 bases and J by 0 bases, with 9 bases between. In nucleotides, the CDR3 is TGCGCCAGCAGCTTGGCCGGGGGGCTGAACACTGAAGCTTTCTTT. This encodes CASSLAGGLNTEAFF.